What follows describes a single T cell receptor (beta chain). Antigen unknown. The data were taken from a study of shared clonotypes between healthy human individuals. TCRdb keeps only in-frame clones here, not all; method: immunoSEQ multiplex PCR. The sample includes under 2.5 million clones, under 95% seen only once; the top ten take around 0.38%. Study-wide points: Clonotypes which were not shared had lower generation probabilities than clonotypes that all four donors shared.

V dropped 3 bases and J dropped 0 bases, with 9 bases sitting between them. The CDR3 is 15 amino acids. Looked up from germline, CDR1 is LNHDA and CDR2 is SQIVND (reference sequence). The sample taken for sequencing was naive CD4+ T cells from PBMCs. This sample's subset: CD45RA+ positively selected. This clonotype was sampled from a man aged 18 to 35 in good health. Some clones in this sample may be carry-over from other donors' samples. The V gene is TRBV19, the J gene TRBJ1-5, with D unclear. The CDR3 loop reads CASSIVGYSNQPQHF. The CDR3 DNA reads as TGTGCCAGTAGTATCGTGGGATATAGCAATCAGCCCCAGCATTTT.